This T cell receptor (beta chain) was identified during a study of HIV-infected patients and healthy controls. About 450 ng RNA was reverse transcribed with alpha and beta constant-region primers. Alpha and beta chain libraries were made separately by chain-specific third strand synthesis with multiplexing indices. Two random hexamers, added before amplification and joined, formed each molecule's 12-nucleotide barcode. TCRdb redid the calling of the 5' RACE reads with MiXCR, one entry per CDR3 protein. The sample has 18,000 or so distinct CDR3 sequences, less than 15% seen once. This clonotype was recorded at least ten times. Germline CDR1 reads SGHTA; CDR2 reads FQGNSA. The CDR3 length is 13 residues. Trimming left V 2 bases short and J 7 bases short, with 9 bases between. Whole blood was used without fractionation, so all unsorted peripheral T cells were included.

This TCR came from an adult in good health. This chain uses TRBV7-2 with TRBJ2-1, with D possibly being TRBD1 or TRBD2 (6 bases each). Specimen: blood. CDR3 in DNA: TGTGCCAGCAGCTTATCGGGGGCAAATGAGCAGTTCTTC. Translation gives CASSLSGANEQFF.